The 23 T cell receptor beta chains in this list originate from one sample, sequenced in a study of blood T cells in healthy people across ages (dated by TCRdb to 2015 to 2017). The method was 5' RACE. TCRdb names Illumina HiSeq 2500 as the instrument used. A second about 7 to 12 cycle PCR used a sample-barcoded 5' primer and a J-beta primer mix. Using fastp at Q25 and MiXCR, TCRdb reprocessed the public reads and kept productive beta chains. Rows matching on CDR3 protein sequence are summarized as one entry with the most common DNA and genes. Counted in this sample were roughly 830,000 distinct CDR3 sequences; approximately 65% of them appeared once. The top ten clones comprise around a quarter of the sample. Material for sequencing was blood. These receptors all come from a man aged 25-45 years in good health.

This clonotype was picked up a small number of times. This chain uses TRBV2 with TRBJ2-3, with D unresolved. The CDR3 runs to 13 residues. Germline V gene data show CDR1 as SNHLY and CDR2 as FYNNEI. Trimming cost V 2 bases and J 6 bases, with 9 bases left between them. The CDR3 loop is CASSEMGRDTQYF. CDR3 nucleotides: TGTGCCAGCAGTGAAATGGGTCGGGATACGCAGTATTTT. Full variable domain (missing parts from reference TRBV2 and TRBJ2-3): EPEVTQTPSHQVTQMGQEVILRCVPISNHLYFYWYRQILGQKVEFLVSFYNNEISEKSEIFDDQFSVERPDGSNFTLKIRSTKLEDSAMYFCASSEMGRDTQYFGPGTRLTVL.

There are a few counts of this clonotype. The J gene is TRBJ2-7, the V gene TRBV4-3; a possible D gene is TRBD2 (6 bases). The CDR3 loop spans 14 amino acids. In germline, CDR1 is LGHNA, CDR2 YSLEER. Trimming cost V 1 base and J 5 bases, with 12 bases left between them. This CDR3 reads CASSQGGGIHEQYF. The CDR3 DNA reads as TGCGCCAGCAGCCAAGGTGGGGGGATACACGAGCAGTACTTC.

This clonotype was seen once. A junction end diverges from the germline sequence, so it may reflect a read error. The chain recombines TRBV11-2 with TRBJ2-1; either TRBD1 or TRBD2 may supply D (5 bases each). Germline CDR1 reads SGHAT; CDR2 reads FQNNGV. CDR3 size: 15 residues. As DNA, the CDR3 is TGTGCCAGCAGCCCCTCGGACGGGACCTACAATGAGCCGTTCTTC. The encoded protein is CASSPSDGTYNEPFF.

There are many counts of this clonotype. The CDR3 here is CSARRQGGTDTQYF. The CDR3 nucleotides read TGCAGTGCTCGTCGACAGGGTGGCACAGATACGCAGTATTTT. V usage is TRBV20-1 and J usage is TRBJ2-3; 7 nucleotides match TRBD1. The CDR3 sequence is 14 residues long. The trim removed 5 bases at V and 1 base at J, leaving 6 bases unmatched. Germline V gives CDR1 DFQATT, CDR2 SNEGSKA (reference sequence).

The chain couples TRBV11-1 to TRBJ2-2; D gene ambiguous. V lost 8 bases and J 4 bases, leaving 8 bases between the germline ends. The CDR3 totals 12 residues. Germline CDR1 reads SGHAT; CDR2 reads FQDESV (reference sequence). This chain's CDR3 is CASRAVTGELFF. The CDR3 coding sequence is TGTGCCAGCCGCGCTGTCACCGGGGAGCTGTTTTTT.

The chain uses TRBV30 and TRBJ2-5; TRBD1 might be the D (5 bases). Trimming removed 4 bases at V and 4 bases at J, with 7 bases between. The CDR3 has 11 residues. Germline V lookup: CDR1 GTSNPN, CDR2 SVGIG (reference sequence). CDR3 sequence: CAWIRGETQYF. The CDR3 region has the DNA TGTGCCTGGATTAGGGGAGAGACCCAGTACTTC.

The chain carries TRBV28 and TRBJ2-7; D may be TRBD2 (7 bases). Germline V lookup: CDR1 MDHEN, CDR2 SYDVKM. Trimming removed 7 bases from V and 3 bases from J, with 19 bases in between. The CDR3 runs to 15 residues. The CDR3 spells CASTPGGGADYEQYF. DNA for the CDR3: TGTGCCAGCACCCCCGGAGGGGGGGCAGACTACGAGCAGTACTTC. Together with reference TRBV28 and TRBJ2-7, the CDR3 gives the full variable domain: DVKVTQSSRYLVKRTGEKVFLECVQDMDHENMFWYRQDPGLGLRLIYFSYDVKMKEKGDIPEGYSVSREKKERFSLILESASTNQTSMYLCASTPGGGADYEQYFGPGTRLTVT.

The chain is built from TRBV11-1 and TRBJ2-1, with TRBD1 matching 8 bases. V lost 5 bases to trimming and J lost 4 bases; unmatched junction nucleotides: 7. Germline CDR1 reads SGHAT; CDR2 reads FQDESV (reference sequence). The CDR3 sequence is 15 residues long. The CDR3 DNA is TGTGCCAGCAGCCGTACAGGGGGGTTTTACAATGAGCAGTTCTTC. Its translation is CASSRTGGFYNEQFF. The variable domain in full, completed from reference TRBV11-1 and TRBJ2-1, reads EAEVAQSPRYKITEKSQAVAFWCDPISGHATLYWYRQILGQGPELLVQFQDESVVDDSQLPKDRFSAERLKGVDSTLKIQPAELGDSAMYLCASSRTGGFYNEQFFGPGTRLTVL.

The chain employs TRBV27 and TRBJ2-7; no clear D. This CDR3 has 12 residues. Trimming removed 9 bases at V and 10 bases at J, with 19 bases between. The germline V gene has CDR1 MNHEY and CDR2 SMNVEV (reference sequence). The CDR3 protein is CASSTSEGPQYF. CDR3 nucleotides: TGTGCCAGTAGTACCTCGGAAGGTCCCCAGTACTTC.

The chain uses TRBV15 and TRBJ2-1; D ambiguous. Trimming cost V 3 bases and J 4 bases, with 19 bases left between them. CDR1 and CDR2 (germline): LNHNV, YYDKDF (reference sequence). The CDR3 spans 17 residues. The CDR3 protein is CATSREPIAGVYNEQFF. In nucleotides, the CDR3 is TGTGCCACCAGCAGGGAGCCCATTGCTGGGGTTTACAATGAGCAGTTCTTC.

With regard to this clonotype: The germline gene is not matched at one end of the junction; a read error may be the cause. V and J are TRBV12-3 or TRBV12-4 and TRBJ1-2; TRBD1 is a possible D gene (5 bases). This CDR3 comprises 15 residues. CDR3: CTSSLGVAANYGYTF. Here the CDR3 DNA reads TGTACCAGCAGTTTAGGGGTCGCGGCTAACTATGGCTACACCTTC.

This clonotype has a handful of counts. The chain combines TRBV20-1 with TRBJ2-5; D might be TRBD1 (6 bases). The DNA end favors TRBJ2-7, so the J call may be wrong. This CDR3 has 15 residues. Germline loops: CDR1 DFQATT, CDR2 SNEGSKA (reference sequence). The CDR3 is CSARGVVTGPYEQYF. The CDR3 DNA follows: TGCAGTGCTAGAGGTGTGGTAACAGGGCCGTACGAGCAGTACTTC.

This chain uses TRBV5-6 with TRBJ1-6, with D perhaps matching TRBD1 (5 bases). V was cut by 0 bases and J by 12 bases, with 13 bases left in between. CDR1 SGHDT and CDR2 YYEEEE come from the germline V gene. CDR3 length: 14 amino acids. As DNA, the CDR3 is TGTGCCAGCAGCTTGGTATGGGACGGGGAACCCCTCCACTTT. Protein: CASSLVWDGEPLHF. Together with reference TRBV5-6 and TRBJ1-6, the CDR3 gives the full variable domain: DAGVTQSPTHLIKTRGQQVTLRCSPKSGHDTVSWYQQALGQGPQFIFQYYEEEERQRGNFPDRFSGHQFPNYSSELNVNALLLGDSALYLCASSLVWDGEPLHFGNGTRLTVT.

This clonotype showed up just a few times. The V gene is TRBV24-1, the J gene TRBJ2-3, with D tentatively TRBD1 (5 bases). V lost 5 bases, J lost 2 bases, and 13 bases lay in between. This CDR3 spans 15 amino acids. Germline V lookup: CDR1 KGHDR, CDR2 SFDVKD. CDR3 in amino acids: CATSVSGPFTDTQYF. CDR3 nucleotides: TGTGCCACCAGTGTTTCAGGGCCCTTCACAGATACGCAGTATTTT.

This sequence joins TRBV7-9 and TRBJ2-3; D might be TRBD2 (5 bases). V was trimmed by 5 bases and J by 2 bases, leaving 14 bases between them. Germline V gene data show CDR1 as SEHNR and CDR2 as FQNEAQ (reference sequence). The CDR3 is 15 amino acids. CDR3: CASSGLRTFTDTQYF. The CDR3 DNA reads TGTGCCAGCAGCGGACTCCGAACTTTCACAGATACGCAGTATTTT.

This chain joins TRBV5-1 and TRBJ2-7, with a possible D match to TRBD1 (6 bases). The CDR3 is made up of 14 amino acids. V was clipped by 2 bases and J by 4 bases, with 13 bases between them. Germline values: CDR1 SGHRS, CDR2 YFSETQ. The CDR3: CASSFNREVYEQYF. The DNA of the CDR3 is TGCGCCAGCAGCTTTAACAGGGAAGTATACGAGCAGTACTTC.

This clonotype was detected only a few times. This rearrangement joins TRBV24-1 to TRBJ2-7, with D hard to call. The DNA end is a closer match to TRBJ2-5, so the J assignment may be wrong. There are 13 residues in the CDR3. From germline, CDR1 is KGHDR and CDR2 SFDVKD. CDR3 nucleotide sequence: TGTGCCACCAGTGAAGCAGGAAAAGAGACCCAGTACTTC. This translates into CATSEAGKETQYF.

This clonotype was seen a few times. The chain joins TRBV12-3 or TRBV12-4 to TRBJ2-5, with D possibly matching TRBD1 (5 bases). The CDR3 covers 11 residues. Trimming took off 2 bases at V and 7 bases at J, with 5 bases between the two ends. CDR3 protein: CASSLTGTQYF. CDR3 bases: TGTGCCAGCAGTTTAACAGGGACCCAGTACTTC.

The V call is TRBV20-1, the J call TRBJ1-2; tentatively, D is TRBD1 (5 bases). The V end was cut by 0 bases, the J end by 5 bases, with 13 bases between. Germline V gene data show CDR1 as DFQATT and CDR2 as SNEGSKA (reference sequence). The CDR3 covers 14 residues. CDR3 in DNA: TGCAGTGCTAGAGATCCAGGGACGAATTATGGCTACACCTTC. It encodes CSARDPGTNYGYTF.

The gene calls are TRBV15 and TRBJ2-1; TRBD2 is a possible D gene (6 bases). The CDR3 length is 14 residues. Germline V CDR1 and CDR2: LNHNV, YYDKDF (reference sequence). V was trimmed by 8 bases and J by 6 bases, leaving 17 bases between them. As DNA, the CDR3 is TGTGCCACCGGTGGAGGGCCAAATCCCAATGAGCAGTTCTTC. Its protein is CATGGGPNPNEQFF.

The V and J genes are TRBV10-3 and TRBJ2-5; TRBD2 matches at 10 bases. V was pared by 6 bases and J by 5 bases, with 6 bases of the junction left unmatched. This CDR3 comprises 14 residues. Germline V CDR1 and CDR2: ENHRY, SYGVKD. The CDR3 is CAIRSSGGGETQYF. CDR3 in DNA: TGTGCCATCAGGTCTAGCGGGGGTGGGGAGACCCAGTACTTC.

The rearrangement joins TRBV28 to TRBJ2-1, with 11 bases fitting TRBD1. V dropped 6 bases and J dropped 5; count of bases not matched to a gene: 3. CDR1 is MDHEN and CDR2 is SYDVKM in the germline V gene. CDR3 length: 14 residues. In nucleotides, the CDR3 is TGTGCCAGCAGGGGACAGGGGGTTCACAATGAGCAGTTCTTC. Residues: CASRGQGVHNEQFF.

Here the CDR3 DNA reads TGCAGTGCTAGAGGGGGCGTCGATGGCTACACCTTC. Residues: CSARGGVDGYTF. The chain employs TRBV20-1 and TRBJ1-2; D possibly corresponds to TRBD1 (5 bases). V shed 1 base and J shed 6 bases, with 9 bases lying between them. This CDR3 has 12 amino acids. CDR1 is DFQATT and CDR2 is SNEGSKA in the germline V gene (reference sequence).